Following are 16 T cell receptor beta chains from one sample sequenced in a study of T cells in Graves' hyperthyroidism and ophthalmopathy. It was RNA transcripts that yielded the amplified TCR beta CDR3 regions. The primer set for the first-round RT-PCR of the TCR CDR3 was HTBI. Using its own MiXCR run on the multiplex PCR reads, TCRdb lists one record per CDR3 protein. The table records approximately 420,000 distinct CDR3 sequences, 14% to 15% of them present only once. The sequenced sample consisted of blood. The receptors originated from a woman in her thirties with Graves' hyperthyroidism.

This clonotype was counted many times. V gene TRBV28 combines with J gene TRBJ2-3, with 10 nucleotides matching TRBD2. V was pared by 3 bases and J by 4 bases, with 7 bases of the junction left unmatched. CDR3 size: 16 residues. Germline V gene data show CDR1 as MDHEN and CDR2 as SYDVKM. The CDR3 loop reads CASSFIAGGSADTQYF. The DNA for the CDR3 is TGTGCCAGCAGTTTCATAGCGGGAGGCTCGGCAGATACGCAGTATTTT.

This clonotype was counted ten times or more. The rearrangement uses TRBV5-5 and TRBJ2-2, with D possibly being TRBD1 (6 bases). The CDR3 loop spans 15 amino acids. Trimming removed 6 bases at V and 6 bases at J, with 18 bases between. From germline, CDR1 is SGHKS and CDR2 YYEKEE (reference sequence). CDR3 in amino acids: CASTMGASFAGELFF. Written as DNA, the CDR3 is TGTGCCAGCACCATGGGGGCAAGCTTCGCCGGGGAGCTGTTTTTT.

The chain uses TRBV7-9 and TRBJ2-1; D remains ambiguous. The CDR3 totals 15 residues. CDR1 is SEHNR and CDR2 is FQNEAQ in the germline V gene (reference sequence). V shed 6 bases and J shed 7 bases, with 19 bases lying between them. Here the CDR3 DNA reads TGTGCCAGCAGAACGGTGTGGCCTGTAGGGAATGAGCAGTTCTTC. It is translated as CASRTVWPVGNEQFF.

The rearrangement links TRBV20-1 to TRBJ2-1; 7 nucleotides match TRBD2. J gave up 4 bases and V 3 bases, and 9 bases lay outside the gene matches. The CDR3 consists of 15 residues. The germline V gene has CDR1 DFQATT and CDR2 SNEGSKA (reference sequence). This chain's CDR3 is CSARESGGTYNEQFF. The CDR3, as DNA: TGCAGTGCTAGGGAGTCGGGAGGAACTTACAATGAGCAGTTCTTC.

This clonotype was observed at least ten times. CDR3 sequence reads: CASAWVDGNQPQHF. CDR3 DNA: TGTGCCAGCGCGTGGGTTGACGGCAATCAGCCCCAGCATTTT. The J gene is TRBJ1-5, the V gene TRBV2; unclear D gene. Germline lookup yields CDR1 SNHLY and CDR2 FYNNEI. The CDR3 runs 14 residues. Trimming left V 8 bases short and J 2 bases short, with 13 bases between. The full variable domain, in which reference TRBV2 and TRBJ1-5 provide the parts outside the CDR3, is EPEVTQTPSHQVTQMGQEVILRCVPISNHLYFYWYRQILGQKVEFLVSFYNNEISEKSEIFDDQFSVERPDGSNFTLKIRSTKLEDSAMYFCASAWVDGNQPQHFGDGTRLSIL.

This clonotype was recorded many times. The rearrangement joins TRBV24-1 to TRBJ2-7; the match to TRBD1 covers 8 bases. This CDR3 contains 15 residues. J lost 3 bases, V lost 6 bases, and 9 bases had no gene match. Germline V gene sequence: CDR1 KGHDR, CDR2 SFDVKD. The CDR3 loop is CATSQGQGGFYEQYF. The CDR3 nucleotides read TGTGCCACCAGTCAAGGACAGGGTGGTTTCTACGAGCAGTACTTC.

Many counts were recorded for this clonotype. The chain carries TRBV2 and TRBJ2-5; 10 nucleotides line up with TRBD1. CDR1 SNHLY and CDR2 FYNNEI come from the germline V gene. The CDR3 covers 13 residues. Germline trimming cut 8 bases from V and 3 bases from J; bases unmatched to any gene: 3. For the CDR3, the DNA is TGTGCCAGCGTCGGGACAGGGGAAGAGACCCAGTACTTC. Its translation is CASVGTGEETQYF.

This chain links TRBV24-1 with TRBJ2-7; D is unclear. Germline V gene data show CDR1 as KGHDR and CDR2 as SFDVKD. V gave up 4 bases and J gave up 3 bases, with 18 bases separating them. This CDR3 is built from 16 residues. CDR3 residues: CATSEKISPRYYEQYF. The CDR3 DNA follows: TGTGCCACCAGTGAGAAAATCTCTCCCCGATACTACGAGCAGTACTTC.

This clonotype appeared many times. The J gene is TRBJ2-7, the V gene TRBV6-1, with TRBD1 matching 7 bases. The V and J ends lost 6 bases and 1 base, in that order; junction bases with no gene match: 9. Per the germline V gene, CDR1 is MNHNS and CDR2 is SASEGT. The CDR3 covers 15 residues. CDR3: CASRHDREPSYEQYF. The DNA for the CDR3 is TGTGCCAGCAGACACGACAGGGAACCTTCCTACGAGCAGTACTTC.

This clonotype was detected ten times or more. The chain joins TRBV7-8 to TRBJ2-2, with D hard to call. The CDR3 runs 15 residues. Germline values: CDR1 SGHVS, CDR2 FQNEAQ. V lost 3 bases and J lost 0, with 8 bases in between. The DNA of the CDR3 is TGTGCCAGCAGCTTCCCCAGGCCGAACACCGGGGAGCTGTTTTTT. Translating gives CASSFPRPNTGELFF.

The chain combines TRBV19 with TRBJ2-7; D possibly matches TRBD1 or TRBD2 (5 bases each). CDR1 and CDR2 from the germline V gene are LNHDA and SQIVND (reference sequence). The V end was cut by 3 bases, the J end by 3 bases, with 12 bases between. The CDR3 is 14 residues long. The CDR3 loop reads CASSMRGYFYEQYF. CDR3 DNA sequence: TGTGCCAGTAGTATGAGGGGATACTTCTACGAGCAGTACTTC.

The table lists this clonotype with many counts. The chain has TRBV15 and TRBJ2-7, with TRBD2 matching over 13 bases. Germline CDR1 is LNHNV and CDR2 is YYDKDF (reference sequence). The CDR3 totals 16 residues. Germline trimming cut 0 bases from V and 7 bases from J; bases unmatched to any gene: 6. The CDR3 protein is CATSRDRETSGREQYF. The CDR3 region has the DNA TGTGCCACCAGCAGAGATCGAGAGACTAGCGGGAGGGAGCAGTACTTC.

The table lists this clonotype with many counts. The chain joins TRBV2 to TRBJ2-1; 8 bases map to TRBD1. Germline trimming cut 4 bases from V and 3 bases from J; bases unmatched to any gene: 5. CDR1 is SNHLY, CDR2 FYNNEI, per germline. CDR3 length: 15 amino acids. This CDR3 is CASSGTGIDYNEQFF. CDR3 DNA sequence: TGTGCCAGCAGTGGGACAGGGATTGACTACAATGAGCAGTTCTTC.

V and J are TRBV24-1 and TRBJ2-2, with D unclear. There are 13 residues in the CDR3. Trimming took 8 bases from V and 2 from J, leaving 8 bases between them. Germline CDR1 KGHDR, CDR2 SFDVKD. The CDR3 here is CATMTDNTGELFF. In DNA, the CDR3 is TGTGCCACCATGACGGATAACACCGGGGAGCTGTTTTTT.

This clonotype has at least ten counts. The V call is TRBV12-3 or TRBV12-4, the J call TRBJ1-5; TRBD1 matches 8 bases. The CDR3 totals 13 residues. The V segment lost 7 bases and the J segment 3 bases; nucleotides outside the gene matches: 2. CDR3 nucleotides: TGTGCCAGCATCAGGGGGCCCAATCAGCCCCAGCATTTT. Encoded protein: CASIRGPNQPQHF.

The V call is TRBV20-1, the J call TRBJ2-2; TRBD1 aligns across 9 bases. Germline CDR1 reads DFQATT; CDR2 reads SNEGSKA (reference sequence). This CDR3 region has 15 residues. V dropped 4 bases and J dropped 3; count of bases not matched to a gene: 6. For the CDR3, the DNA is TGCAGTGCTACGTCCGGGACAGGGTACACCGGGGAGCTGTTTTTT. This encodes CSATSGTGYTGELFF.